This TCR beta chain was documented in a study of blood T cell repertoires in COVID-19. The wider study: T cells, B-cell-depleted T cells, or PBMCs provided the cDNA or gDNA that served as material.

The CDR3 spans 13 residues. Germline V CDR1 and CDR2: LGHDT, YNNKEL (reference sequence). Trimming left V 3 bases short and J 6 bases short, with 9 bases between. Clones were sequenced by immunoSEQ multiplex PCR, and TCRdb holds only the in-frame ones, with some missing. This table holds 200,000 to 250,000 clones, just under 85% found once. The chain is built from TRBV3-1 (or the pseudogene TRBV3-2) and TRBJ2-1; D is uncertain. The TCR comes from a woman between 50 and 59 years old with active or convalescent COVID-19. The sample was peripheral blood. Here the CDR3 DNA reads TGTGCCAGCAGCCATTCGGGTAGCAATGAGCAGTTCTTC. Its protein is CASSHSGSNEQFF.